A single sample is the source of the 20 T cell receptor beta chains below, sequenced in a study of neoadjuvant nivolumab and ipilimumab in lung cancer. The method was immunoSEQ multiplex PCR; TCRdb's version includes in-frame clones alone and lacks a portion of them. The sample consists of 9,700 or so clones, 75% to 80% of them appearing once. This specimen consisted of tumor tissue, obtained after neoadjuvant nivolumab, alone or with ipilimumab, at or shortly before surgery. The source of these receptors is an adult with non-small cell lung cancer. Some clones in this sample may be carry-over from other donors' samples.

The V and J genes are TRBV18 and TRBJ2-6; D is perhaps TRBD1 (5 bases). CDR3 length: 15 residues. Trimming shortened V by 3 bases and J by 0 bases, and 6 bases separated the two germline ends. Germline V CDR1 and CDR2: KGHSH, LQKENI. CDR3 in DNA: TGTGCCAGCTCACCTAGGGGCTCTGGGGCCAACGTCCTGACTTTC. It codes for CASSPRGSGANVLTF.

The chain couples TRBV18 to TRBJ1-5, with 11 bases aligning to TRBD1. Germline trimming cut 3 bases from V and 4 bases from J; bases unmatched to any gene: 8. The length of the CDR3 is 17 residues. In germline, CDR1 is KGHSH, CDR2 LQKENI. The CDR3 here is CASSPFGQGAGNQPQHF. The CDR3 bases are TGTGCCAGCTCACCCTTCGGACAGGGGGCTGGAAATCAGCCCCAGCATTTT.

V is TRBV12-5 and J is TRBJ1-1; TRBD1 is a possible D gene (5 bases). V was clipped by 5 bases and J by 9 bases, with 16 bases between them. CDR3 length: 13 residues. Germline CDR1 and CDR2: LGHNT and FRNRAP. The CDR3 loop reads CASGNRRVNKAFF. In DNA, the CDR3 is TGTGCTAGTGGTAACCGCAGGGTAAATAAAGCTTTCTTT.

V and J are TRBV27 and TRBJ2-3, with TRBD1 matching over 7 bases. Germline V lookup: CDR1 MNHEY, CDR2 SMNVEV (reference sequence). V lost 8 bases and J lost 5; bases outside the gene matches: 7. The CDR3 consists of 13 residues. Here the CDR3 DNA reads TGTGCCAGCCGAGGACAGGTGGGAGATACGCAGTATTTT. Amino acid sequence: CASRGQVGDTQYF.

The V and J genes are TRBV11-2 and TRBJ2-7; TRBD1 matches at 8 bases. V trimming: 5 bases; J trimming: 4 bases; junction bases outside the gene matches: 7. The CDR3 is 14 amino acids. Germline V gene sequence: CDR1 SGHAT, CDR2 FQNNGV. The CDR3 sequence: CASSQSQGAYEQYF. The CDR3, as DNA: TGTGCCAGCAGCCAATCGCAGGGGGCGTACGAGCAGTACTTC.

This clone was detected a few times. The gene calls are TRBV5-4 and TRBJ1-1, with TRBD1 matching 7 bases. V gave up 7 bases and J gave up 0 bases; unmatched junction bases: 6. Germline V gene lookup returns CDR1 SGHNT and CDR2 YYREEE (reference sequence). This CDR3 has 14 amino acids. The CDR3 loop is CASAADRVNTEAFF. The CDR3 DNA reads as TGTGCCAGCGCTGCCGACAGGGTGAACACTGAAGCTTTCTTT.

This chain uses TRBV6-6 with TRBJ1-2; D ambiguous. The germline V gene encodes CDR1 MNHNY and CDR2 SVGAGI (reference sequence). The CDR3 consists of 10 residues. V lost 10 bases, J lost 6 bases, and 9 bases lay in between. The CDR3 coding sequence is TGTGCCACCCAACACGATGGCTACACCTTC. Translating it yields CATQHDGYTF.

CDR3 DNA: TGCGCCAGCAGCTACGGGGGGGACGTTACTGAAGCTTTCTTT. Its protein is CASSYGGDVTEAFF. V gene TRBV5-1 combines with J gene TRBJ1-1, with D perhaps TRBD1 (5 bases). V was cut by 3 bases and J by 5 bases, with 14 bases left in between. The length of the CDR3 is 14 residues. The germline CDR1 and CDR2 sequences are SGHRS and YFSETQ.

The sample holds one count of this clone. This chain uses TRBV18 with TRBJ2-1; TRBD2 matches at 8 bases. J gave up 9 bases and V 0 bases, and 10 bases lay outside the gene matches. This CDR3 region has 16 residues. The germline CDR1 and CDR2 sequences are KGHSH and LQKENI. The CDR3 region has the DNA TGTGCCAGCTCACCACCAGCGGGGGCCCTAGGGCGTGAGCAGTTCTTC. The encoded protein is CASSPPAGALGREQFF.

A single count supports this clone. The gene calls are TRBV11-1 and TRBJ2-5; a weak D match, TRBD2 (6 bases). CDR1 is SGHAT and CDR2 is FQDESV in the germline V gene (reference sequence). The CDR3 covers 15 residues. Trimming left V 3 bases short and J 4 bases short, with 15 bases between. The DNA of the CDR3 is TGTGCCAGCAGCTTTGGCCGGGACTTCGTAGAGACCCAGTACTTC. This gives the protein CASSFGRDFVETQYF.

This clone was seen only a few times. The rearrangement joins TRBV7-2 to TRBJ2-2; TRBD2 agrees at 8 bases. V trimming: 5 bases; J trimming: 1 base; junction bases outside the gene matches: 6. This CDR3 spans 16 amino acids. Germline V gene data show CDR1 as SGHTA and CDR2 as FQGNSA. The CDR3 sequence: CASSPRTSRNTGELFF. The CDR3 bases are TGTGCCAGCAGCCCGCGGACTAGCAGGAACACCGGGGAGCTGTTTTTT.

The chain joins TRBV9 to TRBJ1-2; TRBD1 aligns across 8 bases. The germline CDR1 and CDR2 sequences are SGDLS and YYNGEE. The V gene end was trimmed by 4 bases and the J gene end by 8 bases; junction bases not matched to a gene: 13. This CDR3 has 15 residues. CDR3 residues: CASSPRTGHGVGYTF. The CDR3 nucleotides are TGTGCCAGCAGCCCCAGGACAGGGCACGGGGTAGGCTACACCTTC.

The chain links TRBV11-3 to TRBJ1-5; D remains ambiguous. From germline, CDR1 is SGHNT and CDR2 YENEEA. The CDR3 loop spans 15 amino acids. V shed 4 bases and J shed 11 bases, with 21 bases lying between them. The CDR3 DNA is TGTGCCAGCAGCTCCATAACACGACACCACCAAACCCAGCATTTT. Translated: CASSSITRHHQTQHF.

V usage is TRBV11-3 and J usage is TRBJ1-1; maybe TRBD1 (6 bases). The CDR3 consists of 11 residues. The V end was cut by 5 bases, the J end by 12 bases, with 13 bases between. CDR1 and CDR2 from the germline V gene are SGHNT and YENEEA. The CDR3 DNA reads TGTGCCAGCAGCGAATCAGGGACACCTTTCTTT. Encoded protein: CASSESGTPFF.

This chain links TRBV7-9 with TRBJ2-5; the match to TRBD2 covers 7 bases. Germline CDR1 reads SEHNR; CDR2 reads FQNEAQ (reference sequence). J gave up 5 bases and V 5 bases, and 20 bases lay outside the gene matches. CDR3 size: 18 residues. CDR3: CASSPLLATSTWGETQYF. The CDR3 DNA sequence: TGTGCCAGCAGCCCCCTTTTAGCGACTAGCACCTGGGGGGAGACCCAGTACTTC.

J is TRBJ1-6 and V is TRBV18; TRBD1 agrees at 7 bases. This CDR3 has 14 amino acids. The J segment lost 5 bases and the V segment lost 6 bases, leaving 4 bases of the junction unmatched. CDR1 and CDR2 from the germline V gene are KGHSH and LQKENI. This chain's CDR3 is CASSLTGDNSPLHF. CDR3 sequence (DNA): TGTGCCAGCTCGCTTACAGGGGATAATTCACCCCTCCACTTT. Supplemented by reference TRBV18 and TRBJ1-6, the full variable domain reads NAGVMQNPRHLVRRRGQEARLRCSPMKGHSHVYWYRQLPEEGLKFMVYLQKENIIDESGMPKERFSAEFPKEGPSILRIQQVVRGDSAAYFCASSLTGDNSPLHFGNGTRLTVT.

The rearrangement joins TRBV7-2 to TRBJ1-2; D is unclear. The CDR3 has 14 residues. Germline-derived CDR1 and CDR2 are SGHTA and FQGNSA. V was pared by 0 bases and J by 7 bases, with 12 bases between. The CDR3 region is CASSLAALTGGYTF. CDR3 DNA: TGTGCCAGCAGCTTAGCGGCCCTCACGGGTGGCTACACCTTC.

The chain couples TRBV5-6 to TRBJ2-3, with 7 bases identical to TRBD2. This CDR3 has 13 amino acids. CDR1 and CDR2 from the germline V gene are SGHDT and YYEEEE. With V trimmed by 7 bases and J by 2 bases, 4 bases remained unmatched. Here the CDR3 reads CASSSGDTDTQYF. DNA for the CDR3: TGTGCCAGCTCCAGCGGGGACACAGATACGCAGTATTTT.

The CDR3, as DNA: TGTGCCAGCAGTCCGCGGACAGTGAGTAGCAATCAGCCCCAGCATTTT. Its translation is CASSPRTVSSNQPQHF. The V and J genes are TRBV27 and TRBJ1-5; D may be TRBD1 (6 bases). Germline V gene sequence: CDR1 MNHEY, CDR2 SMNVEV (reference sequence). CDR3 size: 16 residues. V was cut by 5 bases and J by 0 bases, with 14 bases left in between.

This chain uses TRBV11-2 with TRBJ1-1; D unresolved. CDR3 length: 15 residues. Germline CDR1 and CDR2: SGHAT and FQNNGV. Trimming took 2 bases from V and 0 from J, leaving 10 bases between them. CDR3 sequence: CASSLLSQMNTEAFF. CDR3 coding DNA: TGTGCCAGCAGCTTACTGAGTCAGATGAACACTGAAGCTTTCTTT.